This paragraph reports one TCR beta chain. The data are from a study of T cell changes during pregnancy in multiple sclerosis. TCRdb's copy holds only in-frame clones and misses some; the assay was immunoSEQ multiplex PCR. The table shows over 75,000 clones, with 80% to 95% occurring only once. The V end lost 0 bases, the J end lost 0 bases, and 12 bases lay between the germline ends. The germline V gene has CDR1 SGHDT and CDR2 YYEEEE. The length of the CDR3 is 16 residues. Source: peripheral blood, taken in the first trimester of pregnancy. The chain joins TRBV5-6 to TRBJ1-1, with D uncertain. The TCR comes from a female donor with multiple sclerosis, enrolled in a pregnancy study. The CDR3 DNA sequence: TGTGCCAGCAGCTTGGCCGGGAATTTCATGAACACTGAAGCTTTCTTT. It yields the protein CASSLAGNFMNTEAFF. Together with reference TRBV5-6 and TRBJ1-1, the CDR3 gives the full variable domain: DAGVTQSPTHLIKTRGQQVTLRCSPKSGHDTVSWYQQALGQGPQFIFQYYEEEERQRGNFPDRFSGHQFPNYSSELNVNALLLGDSALYLCASSLAGNFMNTEAFFGQGTRLTVV.